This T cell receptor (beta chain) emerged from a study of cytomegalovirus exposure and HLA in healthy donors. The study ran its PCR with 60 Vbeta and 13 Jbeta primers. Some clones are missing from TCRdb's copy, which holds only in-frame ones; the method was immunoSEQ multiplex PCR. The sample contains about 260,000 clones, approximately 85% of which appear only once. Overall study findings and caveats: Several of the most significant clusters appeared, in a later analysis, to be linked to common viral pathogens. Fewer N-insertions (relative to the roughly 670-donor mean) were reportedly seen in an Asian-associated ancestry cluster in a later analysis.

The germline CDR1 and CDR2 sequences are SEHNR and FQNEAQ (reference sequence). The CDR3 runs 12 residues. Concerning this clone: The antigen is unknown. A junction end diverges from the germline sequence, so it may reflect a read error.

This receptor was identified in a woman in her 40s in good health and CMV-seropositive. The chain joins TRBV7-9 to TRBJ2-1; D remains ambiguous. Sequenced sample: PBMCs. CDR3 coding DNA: TGTTCCAGCAGCACGACCCCGGGTGAGCAGTTCTTC. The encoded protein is CSSSTTPGEQFF. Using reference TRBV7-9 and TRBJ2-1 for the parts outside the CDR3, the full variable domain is DTGVSQNPRHKITKRGQNVTFRCDPISEHNRLYWYRQTLGQGPEFLTYFQNEAQLEKSRLLSDRFSAERPKGSFSTLEIQRTEQGDSAMYLCSSSTTPGEQFFGPGTRLTVL.